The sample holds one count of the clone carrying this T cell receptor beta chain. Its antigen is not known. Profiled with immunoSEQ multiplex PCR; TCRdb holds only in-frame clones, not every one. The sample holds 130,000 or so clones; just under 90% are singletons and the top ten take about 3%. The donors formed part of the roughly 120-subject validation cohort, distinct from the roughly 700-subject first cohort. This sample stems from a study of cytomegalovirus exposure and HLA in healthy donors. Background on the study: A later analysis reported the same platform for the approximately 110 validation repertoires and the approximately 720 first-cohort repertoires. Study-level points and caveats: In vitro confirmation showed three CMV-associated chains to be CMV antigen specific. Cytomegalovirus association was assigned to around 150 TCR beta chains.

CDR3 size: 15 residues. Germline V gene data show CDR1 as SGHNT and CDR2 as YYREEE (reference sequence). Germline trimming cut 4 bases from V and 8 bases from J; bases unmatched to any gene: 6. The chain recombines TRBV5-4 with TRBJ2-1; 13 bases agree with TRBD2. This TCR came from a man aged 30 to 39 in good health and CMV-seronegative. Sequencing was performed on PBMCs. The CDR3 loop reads CASSMTSGGRDEQFF. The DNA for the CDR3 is TGTGCCAGCAGCATGACTAGCGGGGGGCGGGATGAGCAGTTCTTC.